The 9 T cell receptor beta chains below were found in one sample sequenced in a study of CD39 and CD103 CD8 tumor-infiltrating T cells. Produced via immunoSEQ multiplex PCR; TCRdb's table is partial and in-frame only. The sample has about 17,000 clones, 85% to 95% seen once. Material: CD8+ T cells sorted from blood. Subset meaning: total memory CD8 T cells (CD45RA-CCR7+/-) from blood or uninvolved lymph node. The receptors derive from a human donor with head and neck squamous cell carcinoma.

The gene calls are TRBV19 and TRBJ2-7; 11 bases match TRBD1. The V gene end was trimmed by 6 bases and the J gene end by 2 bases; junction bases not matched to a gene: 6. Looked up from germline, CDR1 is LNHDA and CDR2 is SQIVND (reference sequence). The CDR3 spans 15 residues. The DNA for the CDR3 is TGTGCCAGTAGCCAAGGACAGGGGGCGGCCTACGAGCAGTACTTC. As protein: CASSQGQGAAYEQYF.

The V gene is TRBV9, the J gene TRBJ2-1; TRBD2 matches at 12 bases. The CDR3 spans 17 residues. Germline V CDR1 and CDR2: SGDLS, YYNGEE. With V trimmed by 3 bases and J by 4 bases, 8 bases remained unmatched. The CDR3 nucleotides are TGTGCCAGCAGCGCCTTGCTAGCGGGGGGGAATTACAATGAGCAGTTCTTC. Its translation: CASSALLAGGNYNEQFF.

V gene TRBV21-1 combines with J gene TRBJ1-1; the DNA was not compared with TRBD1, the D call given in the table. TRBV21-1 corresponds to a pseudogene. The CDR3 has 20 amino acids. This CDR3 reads CASSYERGAQGGRTNTEAFF. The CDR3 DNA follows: TGTGCCAGCAGCTACGAAAGAGGGGCTCAAGGGGGCAGGACTAACACTGAAGCTTTCTTT.

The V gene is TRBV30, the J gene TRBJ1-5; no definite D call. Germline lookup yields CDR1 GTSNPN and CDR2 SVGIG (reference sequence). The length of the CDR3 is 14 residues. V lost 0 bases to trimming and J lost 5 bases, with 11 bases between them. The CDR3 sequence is CAWSVGQAYQPQHF. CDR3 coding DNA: TGTGCCTGGAGTGTCGGGCAGGCGTATCAGCCCCAGCATTTT. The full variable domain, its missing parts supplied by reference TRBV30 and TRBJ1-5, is SQTIHQWPATLVQPVGSPLSLECTVEGTSNPNLYWYRQAAGRGLQLLFYSVGIGQISSEVPQNLSASRPQDRQFILSSKKLLLSDSGFYLCAWSVGQAYQPQHFGDGTRLSIL.

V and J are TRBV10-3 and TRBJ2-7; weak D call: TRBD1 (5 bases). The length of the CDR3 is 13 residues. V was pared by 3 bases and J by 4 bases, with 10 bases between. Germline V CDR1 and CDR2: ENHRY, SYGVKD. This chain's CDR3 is CAISDQGWYEQYF. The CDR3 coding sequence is TGTGCCATCAGTGATCAGGGTTGGTACGAGCAGTACTTC.

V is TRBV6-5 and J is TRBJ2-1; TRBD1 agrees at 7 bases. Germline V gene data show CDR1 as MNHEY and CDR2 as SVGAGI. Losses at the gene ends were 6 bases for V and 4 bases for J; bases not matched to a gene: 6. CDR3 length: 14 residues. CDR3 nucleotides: TGTGCCAGCAGACGGGACAGATATTACAATGAGCAGTTCTTC. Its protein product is CASRRDRYYNEQFF.

CDR3 protein: CASSVNPHRGETEAFF. Here the CDR3 DNA reads TGTGCCAGCAGTGTGAATCCACACAGGGGGGAGACTGAAGCTTTCTTT. The gene calls are TRBV2 and TRBJ1-1, with TRBD1 matching 8 bases. From germline, CDR1 is SNHLY and CDR2 FYNNEI. This CDR3 has 16 residues. The V and J ends lost 4 bases and 5 bases, in that order; junction bases with no gene match: 12.

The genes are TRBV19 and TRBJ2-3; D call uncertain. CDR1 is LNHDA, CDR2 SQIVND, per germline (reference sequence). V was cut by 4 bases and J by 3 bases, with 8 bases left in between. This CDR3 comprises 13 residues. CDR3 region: CASSSFTTDTQYF. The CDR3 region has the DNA TGTGCCAGTAGTAGTTTTACTACAGATACGCAGTATTTT.

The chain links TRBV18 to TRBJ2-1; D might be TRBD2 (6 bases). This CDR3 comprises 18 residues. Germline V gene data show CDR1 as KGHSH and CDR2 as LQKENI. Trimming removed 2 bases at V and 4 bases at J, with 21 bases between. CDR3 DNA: TGTGCCAGCTCACCAATCGGGGGACCTATTCGACTTTACAATGAGCAGTTCTTC. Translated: CASSPIGGPIRLYNEQFF.